The 8 T cell receptor beta chains below all came from one sample that was sequenced in a study of blood T cell repertoires in COVID-19 (dated by TCRdb to the early 2020s). Library method: the immunoSEQ multiplex PCR assay. As stored in TCRdb, this immuneACCESS dataset retains in-frame rearrangements with V and J assigned. A fraction of the clones does not appear; measured against another copy, unresolved V genes explain less than half of the discrepancy, and the remainder lacks a known reason. The sample table contains roughly 180,000 clones; only one count was recorded for 85% of them. The ten largest clones take up under 6% of the sample. The sequencing sample was made of peripheral blood. These receptors were obtained from a woman in her forties or fifties with COVID-19, enrolled during active disease.

This chain uses TRBV5-1 with TRBJ2-7; TRBD1 aligns across 7 bases. The germline gives CDR1 SGHRS, CDR2 YFSETQ. Trimming at V came to 4 bases and at J to 5 bases, leaving 9 bases not matched to a gene. The length of the CDR3 is 14 residues. The CDR3 here is CASSGTGVGHEQYF. The CDR3, as DNA: TGCGCCAGCAGCGGAACAGGGGTGGGGCACGAGCAGTACTTC.

The chain uses TRBV19 and TRBJ1-2; 9 nucleotides line up with TRBD1. Trimming at V came to 3 bases and at J to 1 base, leaving 12 bases not matched to a gene. The CDR3 is made up of 18 amino acids. Germline V lookup: CDR1 LNHDA, CDR2 SQIVND (reference sequence). The CDR3 region is CASSIIPGQGGGNYGYTF. Here the CDR3 DNA reads TGTGCCAGTAGTATCATTCCGGGACAGGGAGGAGGTAACTATGGCTACACCTTC.

The DNA of the CDR3 is TGTGCCAGCAGTAAACGGACAGGGGGTGGTTACGAGCAGTACTTC. This gives the protein CASSKRTGGGYEQYF. V is TRBV6-5 and J is TRBJ2-7, with 10 bases fitting TRBD1. The germline CDR1 and CDR2 sequences are MNHEY and SVGAGI. Unmatched junction bases numbered 8, after V lost 5 bases and J lost 4 bases. CDR3 length: 15 amino acids.

The chain has TRBV18 and TRBJ1-2; D is unclear. The germline V gene has CDR1 KGHSH and CDR2 LQKENI. Trimming shortened V by 1 base and J by 7 bases, and 16 bases separated the two germline ends. This CDR3 spans 15 amino acids. The CDR3 DNA reads TGTGCCAGCTCACCACTGGGGTACGGGGAAGGTGGCTACACCTTC. The encoded protein is CASSPLGYGEGGYTF.

This chain links TRBV29-1 with TRBJ1-1; D possibly corresponds to TRBD1 (6 bases). CDR1 is SQVTM, CDR2 ANQGSEA, per germline. The CDR3 runs to 13 residues. The V end lost 7 bases, the J end lost 1 base, and 13 bases lay between the germline ends. The CDR3 region has the DNA TGCAGCGGAGGACAGTCAAGGAACACTGAAGCTTTCTTT. It is translated as CSGGQSRNTEAFF. Combining the CDR3 with reference TRBV29-1 and TRBJ1-1 gives the whole variable domain SAVISQKPSRDICQRGTSLTIQCQVDSQVTMMFWYRQQPGQSLTLIATANQGSEATYESGFVIDKFPISRPNLTFSTLTVSNMSPEDSSIYLCSGGQSRNTEAFFGQGTRLTVV.

The chain is built from TRBV6-5 and TRBJ1-6, with D hard to call. V was clipped by 2 bases and J by 6 bases, with 8 bases between them. Germline V gene sequence: CDR1 MNHEY, CDR2 SVGAGI. There are 14 residues in the CDR3. This CDR3 reads CASSYGQSNSPLHF. The CDR3 DNA sequence: TGTGCCAGCAGTTACGGGCAATCTAATTCACCCCTCCACTTT.

The rearrangement joins TRBV27 to TRBJ1-4; no clear D. The CDR3 contains 13 residues. The V and J ends lost 3 bases and 8 bases respectively, with 10 bases between them. The germline V gene has CDR1 MNHEY and CDR2 SMNVEV (reference sequence). CDR3 sequence: CASSFSGWEKLFF. CDR3 nucleotides: TGTGCCAGCAGTTTTTCAGGTTGGGAAAAACTGTTTTTT.

The rearrangement links TRBV3-1 (or the pseudogene TRBV3-2) to TRBJ1-6, with 7 bases aligning to TRBD1. The ends lost 0 bases at V and 9 bases at J; junction bases unmatched: 8. Looked up from germline, CDR1 is LGHDT and CDR2 is YNNKEL (reference sequence). The CDR3 has 16 residues. CDR3 nucleotide sequence: TGTGCCAGCAGCCAAGAGGCCGGGACAGAAGGTTCACCCCTCCACTTT. This gives the protein CASSQEAGTEGSPLHF.